In this sample, the clone carrying this T cell receptor (beta chain) turned up once. Clones were sequenced by immunoSEQ multiplex PCR, and TCRdb holds only the in-frame ones, with some missing. Of 200,000 to 300,000 clones in the sample, approximately 88% are singletons; the top ten hold 25% to 35%. This sample was taken from a study of blood T cell repertoires in COVID-19. V was clipped by 4 bases and J by 2 bases; unmatched bases: 4. Germline V gene data show CDR1 as SGHNT and CDR2 as YYREEE (reference sequence). The CDR3 is made up of 15 amino acids. The clonotype comes from a man in his forties or fifties with acute or convalescent COVID-19. The sample comprised peripheral blood. This chain uses TRBV5-4 with TRBJ2-7; 12 positions match TRBD2. For the CDR3, the DNA is TGTGCCAGCAGCCACGGACTAGCGGGAACCTACGAGCAGTACTTC. Its protein is CASSHGLAGTYEQYF.